What follows are 20 T cell receptor beta chains derived from one specimen sequenced in a study of T cell clones after liver transplantation. Profiling relied on immunoSEQ multiplex PCR, and the TCRdb table lists in-frame clones only, not all of them. This sample has 60,000 or so clones; around 75% occur once, and the top ten carry 15%. The sequencing here drew on CD4+ T cells from blood, taken before liver transplant. The receptors stem from a human donor who received a liver transplant.

V is TRBV15 and J is TRBJ2-7; 12 nucleotides agree with TRBD1. The CDR3 has 14 amino acids. The trim removed 9 bases at V and 7 bases at J, leaving 10 bases unmatched. The V gene's germline CDR1 is LNHNV and CDR2 YYDKDF (reference sequence). The CDR3 sequence is CATARDRGLGEQYF. The CDR3 DNA reads as TGTGCCACTGCCCGGGACAGGGGGCTTGGTGAGCAGTACTTC.

The rearrangement links TRBV9 to TRBJ2-3; no definite D call. Trimming took off 4 bases at V and 2 bases at J, with 11 bases between the two ends. The CDR3 has 14 residues. Germline V gene data show CDR1 as SGDLS and CDR2 as YYNGEE. The CDR3 DNA sequence: TGTGCCAGCAGCTTTACTGGAGACACAGATACGCAGTATTTT. It yields the protein CASSFTGDTDTQYF.

This chain uses TRBV27 with TRBJ2-7; 9 nucleotides align to TRBD1. The germline CDR1 and CDR2 sequences are MNHEY and SMNVEV (reference sequence). This CDR3 is built from 16 residues. V was clipped by 6 bases and J by 9 bases; unmatched bases: 18. The DNA for the CDR3 is TGTGCCAGCAGGATGGCCGGGACAGGGAGTGGTACGGGGCAGTACTTC. Amino acid sequence: CASRMAGTGSGTGQYF.

This clone was detected a few times. This sequence joins TRBV9 and TRBJ2-7; D is possibly TRBD1 (5 bases). V dropped 0 bases and J dropped 6 bases, with 7 bases sitting between them. Looked up from germline, CDR1 is SGDLS and CDR2 is YYNGEE. The CDR3 loop spans 12 amino acids. The CDR3 region is CASSVAGSEQYF. In DNA form, the CDR3 reads TGTGCCAGCAGCGTAGCAGGGTCCGAGCAGTACTTC.

The V and J genes are TRBV10-3 and TRBJ1-1; a weak D match, TRBD1 (5 bases). The germline V and J ends were trimmed by 4 bases and 3 bases, with 12 bases remaining between them. The CDR3 loop spans 14 amino acids. Looked up from germline, CDR1 is ENHRY and CDR2 is SYGVKD. CDR3: CAISASGADTEAFF. The CDR3 coding sequence is TGTGCCATCAGTGCAAGCGGGGCGGACACTGAAGCTTTCTTT.

Details on this clone: The junction differs from germline at one of its ends, possibly a read error. The same CDR3 is also encoded by other DNA sequences in this sample. The chain combines TRBV18 with TRBJ1-2; D may be TRBD1 (5 bases). CDR3 length: 14 amino acids. CDR1 is KGHSH, CDR2 LQKENI, per germline. CDR3 in DNA: TGTGCCAGTTCACAAGGGGCGTCCAACTATGGCTACACCTTC. Amino acids: CASSQGASNYGYTF.

The chain has TRBV28 and TRBJ1-5; TRBD1 might be the D (6 bases). Germline V gene sequence: CDR1 MDHEN, CDR2 SYDVKM. V lost 5 bases to trimming and J lost 3 bases, with 17 bases between them. The CDR3 sequence is 16 residues long. The chain's CDR3 is CASSPQGQGLNQPQHF. CDR3 coding DNA: TGTGCCAGCAGTCCCCAGGGGCAGGGCCTCAATCAGCCCCAGCATTTT.

V is TRBV29-1 and J is TRBJ2-2; the D is unclear. The germline CDR1 and CDR2 sequences are SQVTM and ANQGSEA. The CDR3 extends over 12 amino acids. The germline V and J ends were trimmed by 4 bases and 2 bases, with 5 bases remaining between them. The CDR3 region has the DNA TGCAGCGTTGCCCTTAACACCGGGGAGCTGTTTTTT. Protein sequence: CSVALNTGELFF.

This chain connects TRBV9 to TRBJ2-2; 10 bases line up with TRBD2. This CDR3 contains 17 residues. The V gene's germline CDR1 is SGDLS and CDR2 YYNGEE. The J segment lost 1 base and the V segment lost 4 bases, leaving 7 bases of the junction unmatched. The CDR3 loop is CASSPSWTSGNTGELFF. Here the CDR3 DNA reads TGTGCCAGCAGCCCATCATGGACTAGCGGGAACACCGGGGAGCTGTTTTTT.

This clone was seen at least ten times. The V call is TRBV12-5, the J call TRBJ2-1; TRBD2 agrees at 12 bases. CDR1 LGHNT and CDR2 FRNRAP come from the germline V gene. V lost 1 base to trimming and J lost 8 bases; unmatched junction nucleotides: 3. The CDR3 is 15 residues long. The CDR3 loop is CASGLASGGAYEQFF. The CDR3 bases are TGTGCTAGTGGTTTGGCTAGCGGGGGGGCATATGAGCAGTTCTTC.

The chain employs TRBV23-1 and TRBJ1-4; D might be TRBD1 (5 bases). TRBV23-1 is labeled an ORF, and its function is uncertain. The CDR3 has 15 residues. Trimming removed 1 base at V and 8 bases at J, with 14 bases between. The CDR3 loop reads CASSQYDQGKEKLFF. CDR3 sequence (DNA): TGCGCCAGCAGTCAATATGACCAGGGAAAGGAAAAACTGTTTTTT.

The chain employs TRBV19 and TRBJ2-7, with a weak D call TRBD2 (5 bases). With 6 bases removed from V and 2 bases from J, the gap between germline ends came to 8 bases. The CDR3 extends over 12 amino acids. Germline CDR1 is LNHDA and CDR2 is SQIVND (reference sequence). CDR3 loop: CASRGVTYEQYF. CDR3 coding DNA: TGTGCCAGTAGGGGAGTCACCTACGAGCAGTACTTC. The variable domain in full, with the rest retrieved from reference TRBV19 and TRBJ2-7, is DGGITQSPKYLFRKEGQNVTLSCEQNLNHDAMYWYRQDPGQGLRLIYYSQIVNDFQKGDIAEGYSVSREKKESFPLTVTSAQKNPTAFYLCASRGVTYEQYFGPGTRLTVT.

The chain uses TRBV28 and TRBJ1-1; D gene ambiguous. The length of the CDR3 is 13 residues. The germline gives CDR1 MDHEN, CDR2 SYDVKM. The V end lost 5 bases, the J end lost 1 base, and 8 bases lay between the germline ends. In DNA, the CDR3 is TGTGCCAGCAGTCTTATTTCGAACACTGAAGCTTTCTTT. This codes for CASSLISNTEAFF.

The chain links TRBV11-2 to TRBJ2-1; D is unclear. Germline CDR1 is SGHAT and CDR2 is FQNNGV. The CDR3 consists of 14 residues. V lost 1 base and J lost 6, with 10 bases in between. The DNA of the CDR3 is TGTGCCAGCAGCTTAGGTCCGACTGTCAATGAGCAGTTCTTC. This codes for CASSLGPTVNEQFF. Full variable domain (rest looked up from reference TRBV11-2 and TRBJ2-1): EAGVAQSPRYKIIEKRQSVAFWCNPISGHATLYWYQQILGQGPKLLIQFQNNGVVDDSQLPKDRFSAERLKGVDSTLKIQPAKLEDSAVYLCASSLGPTVNEQFFGPGTRLTVL.

The chain carries TRBV7-9 and TRBJ1-1, with TRBD1 matching 7 bases. Germline trimming cut 4 bases from V and 5 bases from J; bases unmatched to any gene: 4. Germline V gene lookup returns CDR1 SEHNR and CDR2 FQNEAQ (reference sequence). The CDR3 has 13 amino acids. CDR3 nucleotides: TGTGCCAGCAGCTCGGGCAGGGGGACTGAAGCTTTCTTT. Its protein is CASSSGRGTEAFF. The full variable domain, in which reference TRBV7-9 and TRBJ1-1 provide the parts outside the CDR3, is DTGVSQNPRHKITKRGQNVTFRCDPISEHNRLYWYRQTLGQGPEFLTYFQNEAQLEKSRLLSDRFSAERPKGSFSTLEIQRTEQGDSAMYLCASSSGRGTEAFFGQGTRLTVV.

V gene TRBV5-5 combines with J gene TRBJ2-3; 10 nucleotides line up with TRBD2. Germline loops: CDR1 SGHKS, CDR2 YYEKEE (reference sequence). Trimming removed 4 bases from V and 9 bases from J; junction bases left unmatched: 11. CDR3 length: 15 residues. This CDR3 reads CASSGGTSDGPTQYF. The CDR3 coding sequence is TGTGCCAGCAGCGGGGGGACTAGCGATGGACCAACGCAGTATTTT. Combining the CDR3 with reference TRBV5-5 and TRBJ2-3 gives the whole variable domain DAGVTQSPTHLIKTRGQQVTLRCSPISGHKSVSWYQQVLGQGPQFIFQYYEKEERGRGNFPDRFSARQFPNYSSELNVNALLLGDSALYLCASSGGTSDGPTQYFGPGTRLTVL.

The rearrangement joins TRBV27 to TRBJ2-4, with 7 bases lining up with TRBD1. V shed 6 bases and J 3 bases; nucleotides not matched to a gene: 2. CDR3 size: 13 residues. Germline V gene data show CDR1 as MNHEY and CDR2 as SMNVEV (reference sequence). The DNA for the CDR3 is TGTGCCAGCAGCGACAGGGTCAAAAACATTCAGTACTTC. Its protein product is CASSDRVKNIQYF.

V gene TRBV19 combines with J gene TRBJ2-7; 8 bases are shared with TRBD2. Germline CDR1 LNHDA, CDR2 SQIVND (reference sequence). This CDR3 is built from 14 residues. J gave up 4 bases and V 2 bases, and 4 bases lay outside the gene matches. CDR3 DNA sequence: TGTGCCAGTAGTATACGGGGGGGCCATTACGAGCAGTACTTC. It encodes CASSIRGGHYEQYF.

By its share, this clone is medium-sized. The chain couples TRBV5-6 to TRBJ1-2, with 8 nucleotides matching TRBD1. Unmatched junction bases numbered 6, after V lost 0 bases and J lost 2 bases. This CDR3 comprises 16 residues. Germline V gene sequence: CDR1 SGHDT, CDR2 YYEEEE. CDR3 sequence reads: CASSLEGSGGNYGYTF. As DNA, the CDR3 is TGTGCCAGCAGCTTGGAGGGCTCAGGGGGCAACTATGGCTACACCTTC.

The chain combines TRBV30 with TRBJ1-3, with D maybe TRBD1 (5 bases). The CDR3 extends over 12 amino acids. Trimming cost V 2 bases and J 7 bases, with 9 bases left between them. Germline V CDR1 and CDR2: GTSNPN, SVGIG (reference sequence). CDR3 residues: CAWSTQGNTIYF. The CDR3 nucleotides are TGTGCCTGGAGTACCCAGGGTAACACCATATATTTT.